The 15 T cell receptor beta chains below come from one sample, sequenced in a study of blood T cell repertoires in COVID-19. Assay used: immunoSEQ multiplex PCR; TCRdb lists only in-frame clones, some missing. This sample has around 190,000 clones, with around 81% found just once. The sample comprised peripheral blood. These receptors originate from a woman aged 40 to 55 with COVID-19, enrolled during active disease.

This chain joins TRBV7-9 and TRBJ1-3; possibly TRBD1 for D (5 bases). Germline V lookup: CDR1 SEHNR, CDR2 FQNEAQ (reference sequence). CDR3 length equals 14 residues. V lost 2 bases and J lost 2, with 7 bases in between. CDR3 in DNA: TGTGCCAGCAGCTTACCAGGGACTGGAAACACCATATATTTT. Translated: CASSLPGTGNTIYF.

This clone was picked up a small number of times. The chain uses TRBV12-3 or TRBV12-4 and TRBJ1-2; 7 bases are a match to TRBD1. The V segment lost 5 bases and the J segment 3 bases; nucleotides outside the gene matches: 3. The CDR3 runs 13 residues. The CDR3 loop is CASSAGGYYGYTF. The CDR3 region has the DNA TGTGCCAGCAGTGCAGGGGGGTACTATGGCTACACCTTC.

The chain joins TRBV18 to TRBJ2-2; TRBD1 is a possible D gene (6 bases). V shed 6 bases and J shed 4 bases, with 9 bases lying between them. The CDR3 covers 13 residues. Germline values: CDR1 KGHSH, CDR2 LQKENI. The CDR3 reads CASSQTGTGELFF. CDR3 in DNA: TGTGCCAGCTCCCAGACAGGCACCGGGGAGCTGTTTTTT. The full variable domain, in which reference TRBV18 and TRBJ2-2 provide the parts outside the CDR3, is NAGVMQNPRHLVRRRGQEARLRCSPMKGHSHVYWYRQLPEEGLKFMVYLQKENIIDESGMPKERFSAEFPKEGPSILRIQQVVRGDSAAYFCASSQTGTGELFFGEGSRLTVL.

Notes on this clone: Other DNA sequences within the sample encode an identical CDR3. This chain links TRBV7-3 with TRBJ1-2; the D gene is possibly TRBD1 (6 bases). This CDR3 region has 14 residues. Looked up from germline, CDR1 is SGHTA and CDR2 is FQGTGA. V dropped 5 bases and J dropped 2 bases, with 12 bases sitting between them. CDR3 protein: CASSLGQGNYGYTF. In nucleotides, the CDR3 is TGTGCCAGCAGCCTTGGGCAGGGGAACTATGGCTACACCTTC.

This clone appeared once. The chain recombines TRBV7-9 with TRBJ2-7; no clear D gene. CDR1 SEHNR and CDR2 FQNEAQ come from the germline V gene (reference sequence). The CDR3 is 11 residues long. V was pared by 2 bases and J by 6 bases, with 5 bases between. In nucleotides, the CDR3 is TGTGCCAGCAGCTTAATCGGCGAGCAGTACTTC. This codes for CASSLIGEQYF.

CDR3 in amino acids: CASSRGLAGSSYNEQFF. The CDR3 region has the DNA TGTGCCAGCAGCCGGGGACTAGCGGGGAGCTCCTACAATGAGCAGTTCTTC. The chain uses TRBV3-1 (or the pseudogene TRBV3-2) and TRBJ2-1; TRBD2 matches 13 bases. The CDR3 loop spans 17 amino acids. V shed 4 bases and J 0 bases; nucleotides not matched to a gene: 3. Per germline, CDR1 LGHDT and CDR2 YNNKEL (reference sequence).

This chain joins TRBV28 and TRBJ1-3, with 7 bases lining up with TRBD1. Germline loops: CDR1 MDHEN, CDR2 SYDVKM. With V trimmed by 3 bases and J by 9 bases, 14 bases remained unmatched. The CDR3 runs 16 residues. In DNA, the CDR3 is TGTGCCAGCAGTTTCCGCCGGGACAGTTTCCAACTCACCATATATTTT. Its protein product is CASSFRRDSFQLTIYF. Full variable domain (rest looked up from reference TRBV28 and TRBJ1-3): DVKVTQSSRYLVKRTGEKVFLECVQDMDHENMFWYRQDPGLGLRLIYFSYDVKMKEKGDIPEGYSVSREKKERFSLILESASTNQTSMYLCASSFRRDSFQLTIYFGEGSWLTVV.

This chain's CDR3 is CASRSPESGKFNYGYTF. CDR3 DNA: TGTGCCAGCAGATCCCCCGAGTCGGGAAAATTTAACTATGGCTACACCTTC. The gene calls are TRBV28 and TRBJ1-2; D gene ambiguous. Trimming pared 6 bases from V and 1 base from J, leaving 21 bases between. The CDR3 sequence is 17 residues long. CDR1 is MDHEN and CDR2 is SYDVKM in the germline V gene.

There are many counts of this clone. This chain connects TRBV5-5 to TRBJ1-1; D uncertain. There are 11 residues in the CDR3. The V end lost 8 bases, the J end lost 6 bases, and 11 bases lay between the germline ends. The germline gives CDR1 SGHKS, CDR2 YYEKEE (reference sequence). CDR3 amino acids: CASLERAEAFF. CDR3 sequence (DNA): TGTGCCAGTCTCGAGAGGGCTGAAGCTTTCTTT.

This clone was counted only a few times. V and J are TRBV6-5 and TRBJ1-2; 9 positions agree with TRBD1. The junction had 10 bases not matched to a gene; V was cut back by 10 bases and J by 4 bases. CDR1 and CDR2 from the germline V gene are MNHEY and SVGAGI. The CDR3 has 14 amino acids. CDR3 DNA sequence: TGTGCCACTTTTCCACCGACAGGGGGCTATGGCTACACCTTC. This gives the protein CATFPPTGGYGYTF.

This chain links TRBV7-3 with TRBJ2-5, with 7 bases matching TRBD2. The CDR3 is 14 amino acids. Germline V gives CDR1 SGHTA, CDR2 FQGTGA. V trimming: 2 bases; J trimming: 7 bases; junction bases outside the gene matches: 7. The CDR3 region has the DNA TGTGCCAGCAGCTTAGGGCTAGCGGATGGGACCCAGTACTTC. It specifies CASSLGLADGTQYF.

The rearrangement joins TRBV5-1 to TRBJ2-1; D is ambiguous. In germline, CDR1 is SGHRS, CDR2 YFSETQ. The CDR3 runs 14 residues. Trimming cost V 0 bases and J 3 bases, with 7 bases left between them. The CDR3 nucleotides are TGCGCCAGCAGCTTGGTGGCAGACTACAATGAGCAGTTCTTC. Its translation is CASSLVADYNEQFF.

V usage is TRBV6-4 and J usage is TRBJ2-1, with 7 bases that match TRBD2. Losses at the gene ends were 2 bases for V and 6 bases for J; bases not matched to a gene: 1. CDR3 length equals 13 residues. In germline, CDR1 is MRHNA, CDR2 SNTAGT. CDR3 residues: CASSDQRGNEQFF. CDR3 coding DNA: TGTGCCAGCAGTGACCAGCGGGGCAATGAGCAGTTCTTC.

This clone appeared once. The chain has TRBV3-1 (or the pseudogene TRBV3-2) and TRBJ2-5; D is uncertain. This CDR3 has 13 residues. The germline gives CDR1 LGHDT, CDR2 YNNKEL (reference sequence). V was cut by 4 bases and J by 5 bases, with 11 bases left in between. CDR3 DNA sequence: TGTGCCAGCAGCCTCCAGTTTTTGGAGACCCAGTACTTC. It specifies CASSLQFLETQYF.

The chain recombines TRBV7-9 with TRBJ2-1, with 13 bases lining up with TRBD2. CDR3 size: 18 residues. The germline gives CDR1 SEHNR, CDR2 FQNEAQ (reference sequence). V shed 2 bases, J shed 0 bases, and the junction held 4 bases outside the gene matches. CDR3 in amino acids: CASSLSRTSGGSYNEQFF. The CDR3 bases are TGTGCCAGCAGCTTATCGCGGACTAGCGGGGGCTCCTACAATGAGCAGTTCTTC. Full variable domain (outside the CDR3, taken from reference TRBV7-9 and TRBJ2-1): DTGVSQNPRHKITKRGQNVTFRCDPISEHNRLYWYRQTLGQGPEFLTYFQNEAQLEKSRLLSDRFSAERPKGSFSTLEIQRTEQGDSAMYLCASSLSRTSGGSYNEQFFGPGTRLTVL.